The next 3 T cell receptor beta chains were all read from a single sample in a study of cytomegalovirus exposure and HLA in healthy donors. PCR amplification relied on 60 Vbeta primers (plus 13 Jbeta primers). TCRdb's copy holds only in-frame clones and misses some; the assay was immunoSEQ multiplex PCR. The sample contains around 140,000 clones, roughly 80% of which appear only once. The specimen was PBMCs. The receptor source for this set is a woman under 40 in good health and CMV-seronegative.

This clone was seen more than once but under ten times. CDR3 residues: CASSERGNQPQHF. Written as DNA, the CDR3 is TGTGCCAGCAGTGAAAGGGGGAATCAGCCCCAGCATTTT. The gene calls are TRBV6-1 and TRBJ1-5, with D possibly being TRBD1 (6 bases). The CDR3 extends over 13 amino acids. Trimming cost V 2 bases and J 4 bases, with 6 bases left between them. Germline lookup yields CDR1 MNHNS and CDR2 SASEGT.

This rearrangement joins TRBV6-1 to TRBJ1-6; TRBD1 matches at 8 bases. Germline trimming cut 3 bases from V and 10 bases from J; bases unmatched to any gene: 5. The CDR3 extends over 14 amino acids. Germline CDR1 MNHNS, CDR2 SASEGT. The CDR3 sequence is CASSDGQGGSPLHF. CDR3 DNA sequence: TGTGCCAGCAGTGATGGACAGGGAGGCTCACCCCTCCACTTT.

The chain joins TRBV19 to TRBJ2-1, with 11 nucleotides matching TRBD2. After removal of 7 bases from V and 3 bases from J, the junction contained 11 bases not matched to a gene. This CDR3 spans 17 amino acids. CDR1 is LNHDA and CDR2 is SQIVND in the germline V gene (reference sequence). The CDR3 protein is CASTPRSGGANYNEQFF. CDR3 in DNA: TGTGCCAGTACCCCCCGTAGCGGGGGGGCGAACTACAATGAGCAGTTCTTC.